The 14 T cell receptor beta chains presented below share a single source sample, sequenced in a study of cytomegalovirus exposure and HLA in healthy donors. Primers: 60 Vbeta forward and 13 Jbeta reverse. The table came from immunoSEQ multiplex PCR; TCRdb's copy has only in-frame clones and leaves some out. The profile shows more than 95,000 clones, 8.5% to 10% of them singletons. Specimen: PBMCs. These receptors were collected from a man aged 25-45 years in good health and CMV-seronegative.

The chain couples TRBV6-5 to TRBJ1-2; D not resolved. The germline CDR1 and CDR2 sequences are MNHEY and SVGAGI. The CDR3 is 12 amino acids. Deletions cut 2 bases from V and 8 bases from J, with 9 bases between. Written as DNA, the CDR3 is TGTGCCAGCAGTTACGAGAGGGTGGGCTACACCTTC. Protein sequence: CASSYERVGYTF.

Concerning this clone itself: Other DNA variants within this sample encode the same CDR3. The CDR3 sequence: CASSLRRGTEAFF. The CDR3 bases are TGTGCCAGCAGCTTACGTAGGGGGACTGAAGCTTTCTTT. V and J are TRBV11-2 and TRBJ1-1; possible D gene TRBD1, 6 bases. V was pared by 2 bases and J by 5 bases, with 9 bases between. In germline, CDR1 is SGHAT, CDR2 FQNNGV. This CDR3 region has 13 residues.

The chain carries TRBV5-4 and TRBJ2-7; no definite D call. The CDR3 extends over 12 amino acids. The V end lost 3 bases, the J end lost 1 base, and 5 bases lay between the germline ends. Germline V CDR1 and CDR2: SGHNT, YYREEE (reference sequence). The CDR3 loop is CASSWASYEQYF. For the CDR3, the DNA is TGTGCCAGCAGCTGGGCATCCTACGAGCAGTACTTC.

The CDR3 DNA is TGTGCCAGCAAAGGGACAGGGTCTGGACTAGGGTATGGCTACACCTTC. The encoded protein is CASKGTGSGLGYGYTF. The rearrangement joins TRBV28 to TRBJ1-2; the match to TRBD1 covers 9 bases. In germline, CDR1 is MDHEN, CDR2 SYDVKM. With 7 bases clipped from V and 5 bases from J, the junction kept 14 bases outside the gene matches. This CDR3 has 16 amino acids.

J is TRBJ2-7 and V is TRBV30; TRBD1 is a possible D gene (5 bases). Germline loops: CDR1 GTSNPN, CDR2 SVGIG (reference sequence). The CDR3 runs 17 residues. V lost 0 bases and J 3 bases, leaving 21 bases between the germline ends. CDR3 amino acids: CAWSVRAPSTVFYEQYF. The CDR3 DNA is TGTGCCTGGAGTGTACGTGCCCCCTCGACAGTCTTCTACGAGCAGTACTTC.

This chain uses TRBV2 with TRBJ2-5; D is possibly TRBD1 (5 bases). The CDR3 extends over 12 amino acids. Trimming shortened V by 6 bases and J by 1 base, and 6 bases separated the two germline ends. Per germline, CDR1 SNHLY and CDR2 FYNNEI. The CDR3, as DNA: TGTGCCAGCAGAGGGGCCCAAGAGACCCAGTACTTC. This translates into CASRGAQETQYF.

The chain links TRBV9 to TRBJ2-2; 8 bases map to TRBD2. V trimming: 4 bases; J trimming: 6 bases; junction bases outside the gene matches: 5. Germline CDR1 is SGDLS and CDR2 is YYNGEE. The CDR3 contains 14 residues. This CDR3 is CASSPGGQSGELFF. The DNA for the CDR3 is TGTGCCAGCAGCCCGGGGGGGCAATCCGGGGAGCTGTTTTTT.

As regards this clone: At one end the junction does not follow the germline gene, possibly because of a read error. The same CDR3 arises from other DNA sequences in this sample as well. V and J are TRBV7-2 and TRBJ1-1; D perhaps matches TRBD1 (5 bases). Germline values: CDR1 SGHTA, CDR2 FQGNSA. CDR3 size: 16 residues. The CDR3 bases are TGTGCAAGCAGCCAGACAAGTGGGGCTGGGAACACTGAAGCTTTCTTT. Translated: CASSQTSGAGNTEAFF.

About this clone: The sample has other DNA sequences that encode this CDR3 too. The chain employs TRBV30 and TRBJ1-3, with 9 bases that match TRBD1. The CDR3 runs 14 residues. V was pared by 3 bases and J by 2 bases, with 2 bases of the junction left unmatched. Looked up from germline, CDR1 is GTSNPN and CDR2 is SVGIG (reference sequence). The CDR3 nucleotides read TGTGCCTGGAGCACAGGGGGCGCTGGAAACACCATATATTTT. It is translated as CAWSTGGAGNTIYF.

The chain employs TRBV9 and TRBJ2-3, with 8 positions matching TRBD2. CDR1 is SGDLS, CDR2 YYNGEE, per germline. The CDR3 runs to 14 residues. After removal of 0 bases from V and 3 bases from J, the junction contained 0 bases not matched to a gene. CDR3 region: CASSVGLATDTQYF. The CDR3, as DNA: TGTGCCAGCAGCGTAGGACTAGCGACAGATACGCAGTATTTT.

This clone was detected only a few times. This chain connects TRBV19 to TRBJ2-5; 7 bases agree with TRBD2. Germline V CDR1 and CDR2: LNHDA, SQIVND (reference sequence). The CDR3 has 12 residues. V was pared by 6 bases and J by 4 bases, with 2 bases of the junction left unmatched. The CDR3 loop is CASRGGRETQYF. For the CDR3, the DNA is TGTGCCAGTAGGGGCGGGAGAGAGACCCAGTACTTC.

There are a few counts of this clone. The J gene is TRBJ2-3, the V gene TRBV5-8; D is ambiguous. Germline-derived CDR1 and CDR2 are SGHTS and YDEGEE. The CDR3 length is 13 residues. V was cut by 0 bases and J by 4 bases, with 6 bases left in between. DNA of the CDR3: TGTGCCAGCAGCTTGGGGAGCGCAGATACGCAGTATTTT. Its translation: CASSLGSADTQYF.

This clone has more than one count but fewer than ten. The V and J genes are TRBV4-3 and TRBJ1-1; D is uncertain. Trimming took 4 bases from V and 4 from J, leaving 16 bases between them. Germline CDR1 reads LGHNA; CDR2 reads YSLEER. The CDR3 is 15 residues long. The CDR3 sequence is CASSPLAGMSTEAFF. The CDR3 coding sequence is TGCGCCAGCAGCCCCTTGGCGGGGATGAGCACTGAAGCTTTCTTT.

This clone has a handful of counts. V is TRBV7-8 and J is TRBJ1-6, with 9 bases fitting TRBD1. The CDR3 spans 21 residues. J lost 1 base, V lost 0 bases, and 13 bases had no gene match. Germline loops: CDR1 SGHVS, CDR2 FQNEAQ. The CDR3 is CASSLAGYRGQSTSYNSPLHF. The CDR3 nucleotides are TGTGCCAGCAGCTTAGCTGGGTACAGGGGGCAAAGTACGTCCTATAATTCACCCCTCCACTTT.